One sample yielded the 5 T cell receptor beta chains listed below, sequenced in a study of radiotherapy plus CTLA-4 blockade in lung cancer. Method: immunoSEQ multiplex PCR; TCRdb's copy keeps in-frame clones and lacks some. The sample contains some 52,000 clones, around four fifths of which appear only once. Sequenced material: peripheral blood, taken from a patient treated with radiotherapy plus ipilimumab. Every receptor here comes from a human donor with non-small cell lung cancer who had a partial response to radiotherapy plus ipilimumab.

V usage is TRBV7-8 and J usage is TRBJ1-5, with TRBD1 identical over 9 bases. Germline lookup yields CDR1 SGHVS and CDR2 FQNEAQ. The junction had 9 bases not matched to a gene; V was cut back by 6 bases and J by 6 bases. There are 15 residues in the CDR3. CDR3 protein: CASSFDRGGTQPQHF. The CDR3 coding sequence is TGTGCCAGCAGTTTTGACAGGGGGGGAACTCAGCCCCAGCATTTT.

The chain is built from TRBV7-8 and TRBJ2-1, with a tentative D call TRBD2 (6 bases). The V gene's germline CDR1 is SGHVS and CDR2 FQNEAQ. V gave up 1 base and J gave up 10 bases, with 11 bases separating them. This CDR3 has 13 amino acids. CDR3 region: CASSLDPGLEQFF. CDR3 nucleotides: TGTGCCAGCAGCTTAGATCCGGGACTGGAGCAGTTCTTC.

The V call is TRBV4-1, the J call TRBJ2-7; TRBD1 aligns across 7 bases. The germline gives CDR1 MGHRA, CDR2 YSYEKL. V shed 2 bases, J shed 2 bases, and the junction held 3 bases outside the gene matches. The CDR3 length is 14 residues. In nucleotides, the CDR3 is TGCGCCAGCAGCCAAATGGGGACAGCCTACGAGCAGTACTTC. Protein: CASSQMGTAYEQYF.

This clone appeared a few times. V gene TRBV5-6 combines with J gene TRBJ1-2; possible D gene TRBD1, 6 bases. The CDR3 runs 13 residues. The germline V gene encodes CDR1 SGHDT and CDR2 YYEEEE. Trimming removed 4 bases from V and 2 bases from J, with 9 bases in between. CDR3 loop: CASSLDRNYGYTF. Written as DNA, the CDR3 is TGTGCCAGCAGCCTGGACAGAAACTATGGCTACACCTTC.

The chain employs TRBV7-3 and TRBJ2-7; TRBD1 might be the D (5 bases). V dropped 2 bases and J dropped 5 bases, with 13 bases sitting between them. The CDR3 runs 14 residues. Germline CDR1 is SGHTA and CDR2 is FQGTGA. The DNA of the CDR3 is TGTGCCAGCAGCTTACAGGGCGACTTGGACGAGCAGTACTTC. It translates to CASSLQGDLDEQYF.